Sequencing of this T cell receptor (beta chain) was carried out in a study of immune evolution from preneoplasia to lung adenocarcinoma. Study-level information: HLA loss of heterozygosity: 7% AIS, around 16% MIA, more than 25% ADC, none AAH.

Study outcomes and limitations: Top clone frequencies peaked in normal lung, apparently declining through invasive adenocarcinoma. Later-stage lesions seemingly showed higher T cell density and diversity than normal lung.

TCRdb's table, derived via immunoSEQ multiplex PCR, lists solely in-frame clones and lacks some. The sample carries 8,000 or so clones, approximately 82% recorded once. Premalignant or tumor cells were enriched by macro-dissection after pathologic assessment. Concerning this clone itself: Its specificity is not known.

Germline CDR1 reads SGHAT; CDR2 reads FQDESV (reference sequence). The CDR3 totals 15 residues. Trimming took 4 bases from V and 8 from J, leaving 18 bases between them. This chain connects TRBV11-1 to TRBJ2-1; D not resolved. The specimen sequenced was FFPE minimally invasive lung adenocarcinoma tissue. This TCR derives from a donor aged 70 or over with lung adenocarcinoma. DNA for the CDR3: TGTGCCAGCAGCTCCGATTCGTTCAGAAGGTATGAGCAGTTCTTC. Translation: CASSSDSFRRYEQFF. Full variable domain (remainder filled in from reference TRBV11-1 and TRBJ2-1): EAEVAQSPRYKITEKSQAVAFWCDPISGHATLYWYRQILGQGPELLVQFQDESVVDDSQLPKDRFSAERLKGVDSTLKIQPAELGDSAMYLCASSSDSFRRYEQFFGPGTRLTVL.